Below are 24 T cell receptor beta chains sequenced from a single sample in a study of blood T cell repertoires in COVID-19. The protocol was immunoSEQ multiplex PCR, while the TCRdb copy is restricted to in-frame clones and leaves out a portion. The table records a few hundred thousand clones, about nine tenths of them present only once. Sequenced: PBMCs or T cells enriched from blood (not recorded which). These receptors came from a man aged 25 to 40 who had recovered from COVID-19.

This rearrangement joins TRBV27 to TRBJ1-4, with D perhaps TRBD1 (6 bases). The CDR3 is 15 amino acids. V was pared by 5 bases and J by 6 bases, with 16 bases between. Germline V gene sequence: CDR1 MNHEY, CDR2 SMNVEV (reference sequence). CDR3 amino acids: CASSPADSWYEKLFF. Here the CDR3 DNA reads TGTGCCAGCAGTCCCGCGGACAGCTGGTATGAAAAACTGTTTTTT.

V gene TRBV23-1 combines with J gene TRBJ1-2, with 12 bases matching TRBD1. TRBV23-1 is recorded as an ORF, its role being uncertain. The CDR3 totals 20 residues. The V and J ends lost 1 base and 8 bases, in that order; junction bases with no gene match: 20. CDR3 in DNA: TGCGCCAGCAGTCAATTCACGGTAACCGGGACAGGGGGCCTTCCTAAGGGCTACACCTTC. Translated: CASSQFTVTGTGGLPKGYTF.

The chain uses TRBV7-9 and TRBJ1-1; TRBD1 matches at 7 bases. The J segment lost 5 bases and the V segment lost 3 bases, leaving 3 bases of the junction unmatched. Germline CDR1 is SEHNR and CDR2 is FQNEAQ (reference sequence). The CDR3 is made up of 13 amino acids. The CDR3 bases are TGTGCCAGCAGCTTCCCAGGGGGTACTGAAGCTTTCTTT. Translation gives CASSFPGGTEAFF.

The chain joins TRBV15 to TRBJ1-5; tentative D call: TRBD1 (5 bases). The CDR3 contains 15 residues. CDR1 and CDR2 from the germline V gene are LNHNV and YYDKDF (reference sequence). Trimming stripped 4 bases from V and 6 bases from J, with 16 bases between. This CDR3 reads CATSTGRGVAQPQHF. CDR3 nucleotides: TGTGCCACCAGCACTGGACGGGGGGTTGCTCAGCCCCAGCATTTT.

A note on this clone: This sample also contains other DNA sequences that code for the same CDR3. This sequence joins TRBV27 and TRBJ2-7; tentatively, D is TRBD2 (6 bases). Trimming took off 0 bases at V and 3 bases at J, with 12 bases between the two ends. In germline, CDR1 is MNHEY, CDR2 SMNVEV (reference sequence). The CDR3 length is 15 residues. The CDR3 coding sequence is TGTGCCAGCAGTTTATCTGGCGGGGACCTCTACGAGCAGTACTTC. Translating it yields CASSLSGGDLYEQYF.

The chain links TRBV7-8 to TRBJ2-5; 8 nucleotides agree with TRBD1. This CDR3 is 14 amino acids long. V was pared by 5 bases and J by 2 bases, with 4 bases of the junction left unmatched. Germline V gene sequence: CDR1 SGHVS, CDR2 FQNEAQ. The CDR3 bases are TGTGCCAGCAGCACCACAGGGGGGCAAGAGACCCAGTACTTC. Protein product: CASSTTGGQETQYF.

J is TRBJ1-2 and V is TRBV2, with D hard to call. The CDR3 has 11 residues. Per germline, CDR1 SNHLY and CDR2 FYNNEI. The V gene lost 5 bases and the J gene lost 3 bases, with 4 bases spanning the gap. The CDR3, as DNA: TGTGCCAGCAGTCCGGACTATGGCTACACCTTC. This sequence encodes CASSPDYGYTF. Drawing the rest from reference TRBV2 and TRBJ1-2, the complete variable domain is EPEVTQTPSHQVTQMGQEVILRCVPISNHLYFYWYRQILGQKVEFLVSFYNNEISEKSEIFDDQFSVERPDGSNFTLKIRSTKLEDSAMYFCASSPDYGYTFGSGTRLTVV.

The CDR3 sequence: CASSFVWNTGELFF. The CDR3 DNA reads as TGTGCCAGCAGTTTTGTCTGGAACACCGGGGAGCTGTTTTTT. The chain recombines TRBV27 with TRBJ2-2; unclear D gene. The CDR3 extends over 14 amino acids. CDR1 is MNHEY, CDR2 SMNVEV, per germline (reference sequence). Deletions cut 3 bases from V and 1 base from J, with 6 bases between.

The chain carries TRBV24-1 and TRBJ2-2; 8 bases are shared with TRBD2. CDR3 length: 17 residues. The V segment lost 2 bases and the J segment 2 bases; nucleotides outside the gene matches: 6. CDR1 is KGHDR and CDR2 is SFDVKD in the germline V gene. CDR3: CATSDWPGGPNTGELFF. CDR3 in DNA: TGTGCCACCAGTGATTGGCCGGGAGGGCCTAACACCGGGGAGCTGTTTTTT.

This chain joins TRBV5-1 and TRBJ2-5, with 8 bases that match TRBD1. V lost 4 bases to trimming and J lost 5 bases; unmatched junction nucleotides: 7. The CDR3 is 14 amino acids. Germline V lookup: CDR1 SGHRS, CDR2 YFSETQ. Here the CDR3 reads CASSLRGPRETQYF. As DNA, the CDR3 is TGCGCCAGCAGCCTCAGGGGGCCAAGGGAGACCCAGTACTTC.

CDR3: CASSFQGRDGYTF. CDR3 sequence (DNA): TGCGCCAGCAGCTTTCAGGGAAGAGATGGCTACACCTTC. This chain links TRBV5-1 with TRBJ1-2, with D maybe TRBD1 (5 bases). Trimming removed 2 bases from V and 6 bases from J, with 11 bases in between. This CDR3 has 13 residues. The V gene's germline CDR1 is SGHRS and CDR2 YFSETQ.

The chain carries TRBV5-1 and TRBJ2-3; possibly TRBD2 for D (6 bases). The CDR3 runs 14 residues. Trimming stripped 6 bases from V and 0 bases from J, with 11 bases between. The V gene's germline CDR1 is SGHRS and CDR2 YFSETQ. In nucleotides, the CDR3 is TGCGCCAGCACCAGAGGGACTAGCACAGATACGCAGTATTTT. Translation: CASTRGTSTDTQYF.

The count of this clone is one. This chain links TRBV19 with TRBJ1-5; no reliable D call. V was shortened by 6 bases and J by 0 bases, with 12 bases between the two germline ends. Germline values: CDR1 LNHDA, CDR2 SQIVND (reference sequence). The CDR3 consists of 15 residues. CDR3 DNA: TGTGCCAGTAGGCCCATCGCGGGTAGCAATCAGCCCCAGCATTTT. It yields the protein CASRPIAGSNQPQHF.

The gene calls are TRBV18 and TRBJ1-3; D call uncertain. This CDR3 is built from 15 residues. Germline loops: CDR1 KGHSH, CDR2 LQKENI. The V and J ends lost 6 bases and 0 bases respectively, with 12 bases between them. The CDR3 DNA sequence: TGTGCCAGCTCGACCGGAGAGTTCTCTGGAAACACCATATATTTT. Its protein product is CASSTGEFSGNTIYF.

This CDR3 reads CAISTGTGDRETQYF. For the CDR3, the DNA is TGTGCCATCTCGACCGGGACAGGGGATAGGGAGACCCAGTACTTC. The chain couples TRBV11-3 to TRBJ2-5; 10 nucleotides match TRBD1. The CDR3 has 15 amino acids. Per the germline V gene, CDR1 is SGHNT and CDR2 is YENEEA. V trimming: 10 bases; J trimming: 5 bases; junction bases outside the gene matches: 13.

The rearrangement uses TRBV4-1 and TRBJ1-5; perhaps TRBD1 as D (6 bases). Germline V gene sequence: CDR1 MGHRA, CDR2 YSYEKL. The CDR3 has 16 amino acids. Trimming took off 4 bases at V and 7 bases at J, with 20 bases between the two ends. CDR3 in DNA: TGCGCCAGCAGCCTATCTCTGGCCAGGGGCCCCCAGCCCCAGCATTTT. Its protein product is CASSLSLARGPQPQHF.

CDR3 DNA: TGCGCCAGCAGCCAAGGGGACAGTCAATCCTATGGCTACACCTTC. It is translated as CASSQGDSQSYGYTF. This sequence joins TRBV4-1 and TRBJ1-2, with 7 bases aligning to TRBD1. Germline V gene data show CDR1 as MGHRA and CDR2 as YSYEKL. V shed 1 base and J 4 bases; nucleotides not matched to a gene: 6. CDR3 size: 15 residues.

The chain couples TRBV27 to TRBJ2-1; 8 bases align to TRBD1. Trimming cost V 5 bases and J 2 bases; bases outside gene matches: 5. CDR1 is MNHEY, CDR2 SMNVEV, per germline (reference sequence). The CDR3 is 15 amino acids. This CDR3 is CASSPDRVAYNEQFF. As DNA, the CDR3 is TGTGCCAGCAGTCCGGACAGGGTAGCCTACAATGAGCAGTTCTTC.

The sample holds one count of this clone. The V and J genes are TRBV15 and TRBJ1-2; D is uncertain. The CDR3 spans 14 residues. Germline CDR1 LNHNV, CDR2 YYDKDF (reference sequence). V shed 6 bases and J shed 0 bases, with 11 bases lying between them. The CDR3 region is CATSLTATNYGYTF. The CDR3 DNA reads as TGTGCCACCAGTCTAACAGCTACTAACTATGGCTACACCTTC. Filled out from reference TRBV15 and TRBJ1-2, the complete variable domain reads DAMVIQNPRYQVTQFGKPVTLSCSQTLNHNVMYWYQQKSSQAPKLLFHYYDKDFNNEADTPDNFQSRRPNTSFCFLDIRSPGLGDTAMYLCATSLTATNYGYTFGSGTRLTVV.

V gene TRBV2 combines with J gene TRBJ2-7; a possible D gene is TRBD1 (5 bases). This CDR3 spans 15 amino acids. The V end lost 6 bases, the J end lost 2 bases, and 17 bases lay between the germline ends. Germline V lookup: CDR1 SNHLY, CDR2 FYNNEI. The CDR3 DNA reads TGTGCCAGCAGGCTAGAACGACAGAAGACCTACGAGCAGTACTTC. It yields the protein CASRLERQKTYEQYF.

The V call is TRBV12-5, the J call TRBJ2-5, with 8 bases fitting TRBD1. Germline values: CDR1 LGHNT, CDR2 FRNRAP. The CDR3 consists of 14 residues. V lost 4 bases, J lost 4 bases, and 5 bases stayed unmatched. CDR3 loop: CASGSGQGGETQYF. CDR3 DNA sequence: TGTGCTAGTGGTTCAGGACAGGGAGGAGAGACCCAGTACTTC.

This sequence joins TRBV5-1 and TRBJ2-2; TRBD1 matches 11 bases. Per the germline V gene, CDR1 is SGHRS and CDR2 is YFSETQ. Trimming took 5 bases from V and 4 from J; bases not matched to a gene: 4. The CDR3 sequence is 15 residues long. DNA of the CDR3: TGCGCCAGCAGACCCGGGACAGGGGGCACCGGGGAGCTGTTTTTT. It specifies CASRPGTGGTGELFF. Variable domain in full (rest from reference TRBV5-1 and TRBJ2-2): KAGVTQTPRYLIKTRGQQVTLSCSPISGHRSVSWYQQTPGQGLQFLFEYFSETQRNKGNFPGRFSGRQFSNSRSEMNVSTLELGDSALYLCASRPGTGGTGELFFGEGSRLTVL.

The chain uses TRBV6-5 and TRBJ1-6, with a possible D match to TRBD1 (6 bases). The V end was cut by 6 bases, the J end by 14 bases, with 17 bases between. Germline lookup yields CDR1 MNHEY and CDR2 SVGAGI. The CDR3 consists of 13 residues. Written as DNA, the CDR3 is TGTGCCAGCAGGGGGGCCTTCAGTGGTTCCCTCCACTTT. Residues: CASRGAFSGSLHF.

The chain has TRBV4-1 and TRBJ2-3; D might be TRBD2 (6 bases). The V gene's germline CDR1 is MGHRA and CDR2 YSYEKL. The CDR3 length is 14 residues. The V and J ends lost 1 base and 2 bases respectively, with 7 bases between them. As DNA, the CDR3 is TGCGCCAGCAGCCAAGGGACTAACACAGATACGCAGTATTTT. Protein sequence: CASSQGTNTDTQYF.